The sequence of this T cell receptor (beta chain) was determined in a study of blood T cells in healthy people across ages. The second PCR ran about 6 to 11 cycles with a sample-barcoded 5' primer and J-beta primers. Each CDR3 protein gets one entry after TCRdb re-called the 5' RACE reads with MiXCR. Of some 760,000 distinct CDR3 sequences in the sample, around 25% were seen once. The V gene's germline CDR1 is SEHNR and CDR2 FQNEAQ (reference sequence). The V end was cut by 4 bases, the J end by 8 bases, with 15 bases between. The CDR3 loop spans 14 amino acids. Findings and limits, study-wide: Changes seen in expanded clonotypes were possibly confounded by donor CMV status left unknown. Long-lived donors carried more naive CD4+ cells and greater diversity than aged donors.

As to this clonotype: Its target is not known.

These same data were also listed under a study on T cells of mothers and their children. That publication notes: Over 8 million TCR beta CDR3 reads were obtained from each mother, and 3 million to 3.5 million from each child.

The receptor comes from a boy aged 10-17 years in good health. Sequencing was done on a sample of blood. The V call is TRBV7-9, the J call TRBJ1-3; D remains ambiguous. CDR3 sequence: CASSSFTPRDTIYF. DNA of the CDR3: TGTGCCAGCAGCTCGTTCACGCCGAGGGACACCATATATTTT.